This TCR beta chain was recorded in a study of blood T cell repertoires in COVID-19. Overall study: Samples came from the United States, Italy and Spain, spanning acute and convalescent COVID-19. Sources were T cells, B-cell-depleted T cells, or PBMCs; the material itself was cDNA or gDNA.

In the original analysis: Estimation of nucleated cell counts was performed using reference gene primer amplification. Produced via immunoSEQ multiplex PCR; TCRdb's table is partial and in-frame only. V, J and clone size are taken as reported in that table, and D and trimming were inferred from the DNA itself. In the table there are about 300,000 clones, around 87% of which are singletons. Trimming left V 3 bases short and J 5 bases short, with 15 bases between. Germline assignment: CDR1 KGHDR and CDR2 SFDVKD. The CDR3 is 15 amino acids. This sequence was found in a man between 18 and 35 years old with active or convalescent COVID-19. The genes are TRBV24-1 and TRBJ1-1; D is perhaps TRBD1 (5 bases). Sample: peripheral blood. In DNA form, the CDR3 reads TGTGCCACCAGTGATCCCGGAGCGGGGCGGACTGAAGCTTTCTTT. Translating gives CATSDPGAGRTEAFF.